The next 29 T cell receptor beta chains were all read from a single sample in a study of CD8 T cells in ankylosing spondylitis. Each CDR3 protein is one row after TCRdb ran MiXCR on the 5' RACE reads. The data show under 200,000 distinct CDR3 sequences, 9.8% seen once. The sample comprised blood, either unsorted or a sorted T cell fraction (not recorded which). The receptor set was obtained from a female donor with ankylosing spondylitis or in good health (not recorded which).

Many counts were recorded for this clonotype. The CDR3 spells CASSVAVGRGEKLFF. The CDR3 DNA is TGTGCCAGCAGCGTAGCTGTGGGCCGAGGTGAAAAACTGTTTTTT. The chain uses TRBV9 and TRBJ1-4; D uncertain. Trimming left V 0 bases short and J 7 bases short, with 13 bases between. Germline V lookup: CDR1 SGDLS, CDR2 YYNGEE. The CDR3 sequence is 15 residues long.

The gene calls are TRBV9 and TRBJ2-1; possible D gene TRBD2, 6 bases. CDR1 and CDR2 from the germline V gene are SGDLS and YYNGEE. This CDR3 comprises 15 residues. V lost 3 bases to trimming and J lost 5 bases, with 15 bases between them. This CDR3 is CASSAWSGGNNEQFF. CDR3 coding DNA: TGTGCCAGCAGCGCGTGGAGCGGAGGGAACAATGAGCAGTTCTTC.

The chain joins TRBV9 to TRBJ2-7; no clear D gene. The CDR3 is 14 amino acids. The germline gives CDR1 SGDLS, CDR2 YYNGEE. V lost 0 bases to trimming and J lost 0 bases, with 7 bases between them. The CDR3 protein is CASSVALSSYEQYF. The DNA for the CDR3 is TGTGCCAGCAGCGTAGCTCTGAGCTCCTACGAGCAGTACTTC.

This chain connects TRBV30 to TRBJ1-5; D call uncertain. The CDR3 totals 12 residues. Germline assignment: CDR1 GTSNPN and CDR2 SVGIG (reference sequence). V shed 5 bases and J shed 2 bases, with 7 bases lying between them. CDR3: CAWGPGNQPQHF. The CDR3 DNA is TGTGCCTGGGGTCCCGGCAATCAGCCCCAGCATTTT.

This sequence joins TRBV6-2 or TRBV6-3 and TRBJ1-1, with a tentative D call TRBD1 (5 bases). The germline CDR1 and CDR2 sequences are MNHEY and SVGEGT. With 8 bases removed from V and 10 bases from J, the gap between germline ends came to 23 bases. This CDR3 has 14 residues. CDR3 protein: CASLRETDPIRAFF. The CDR3 nucleotides read TGTGCCAGCCTTCGGGAGACAGATCCCATTAGAGCTTTCTTT.

This clonotype was seen a few times. V and J are TRBV2 and TRBJ1-2; 8 bases align to TRBD1. The CDR3 covers 14 residues. Germline lookup yields CDR1 SNHLY and CDR2 FYNNEI. The J segment lost 6 bases and the V segment lost 2 bases, leaving 5 bases of the junction unmatched. The CDR3 is CASSEQGARDGYTF. The CDR3 bases are TGTGCCAGCAGTGAACAGGGGGCAAGGGATGGCTACACCTTC.

The table lists this clonotype with a few counts. The gene calls are TRBV6-2 or TRBV6-3 and TRBJ2-7; TRBD1 or TRBD2 may be the D gene (5 bases each). The V gene's germline CDR1 is MNHEY and CDR2 SVGEGT. The CDR3 loop spans 16 amino acids. V was trimmed by 2 bases and J by 4 bases, leaving 18 bases between them. The CDR3 reads CASSYRPRGSAYEQYF. The CDR3 DNA reads TGTGCCAGCAGTTACCGGCCTCGGGGCTCGGCGTACGAGCAGTACTTC.

The chain recombines TRBV7-9 with TRBJ1-2; D unresolved. The CDR3 has 13 amino acids. The germline V and J ends were trimmed by 1 base and 8 bases, with 11 bases remaining between them. The germline gives CDR1 SEHNR, CDR2 FQNEAQ (reference sequence). The CDR3 region has the DNA TGTGCCAGCAGCTTAGAGACCAATTGGGGCTACACCTTC. It translates to CASSLETNWGYTF.

This clonotype was seen repeatedly, ten times or more. V usage is TRBV4-3 and J usage is TRBJ2-3; D remains unclear. Trimming stripped 0 bases from V and 4 bases from J, with 11 bases between. This CDR3 contains 15 residues. Germline V lookup: CDR1 LGHNA, CDR2 YSLEER. The CDR3 DNA reads as TGCGCCAGCAGCCAAGATAGTCACGGAGCAGATACGCAGTATTTT. Its protein product is CASSQDSHGADTQYF.

The table lists this clonotype with many counts. The chain recombines TRBV27 with TRBJ2-7; the D gene is possibly TRBD2 (6 bases). The V end was cut by 3 bases, the J end by 6 bases, with 9 bases between. From germline, CDR1 is MNHEY and CDR2 SMNVEV (reference sequence). The CDR3 has 12 residues. The chain's CDR3 is CASSFPGAEQYF. For the CDR3, the DNA is TGTGCCAGCAGTTTCCCGGGAGCCGAGCAGTACTTC.

V gene TRBV20-1 combines with J gene TRBJ2-1; D not resolved. This CDR3 is 11 amino acids long. CDR1 DFQATT and CDR2 SNEGSKA come from the germline V gene (reference sequence). The V and J ends lost 6 bases and 8 bases respectively, with 11 bases between them. CDR3 DNA sequence: TGCAGTGCCGAGGCTGGAGATGAGCAGTTCTTC. Translation: CSAEAGDEQFF.

V usage is TRBV20-1 and J usage is TRBJ2-1; 9 nucleotides match TRBD2. V dropped 4 bases and J dropped 0; count of bases not matched to a gene: 4. Germline lookup yields CDR1 DFQATT and CDR2 SNEGSKA (reference sequence). The CDR3 is 15 residues long. The CDR3 here is CSAIQREVSYNEQFF. CDR3 bases: TGCAGTGCTATCCAGCGGGAGGTCTCCTACAATGAGCAGTTCTTC.

This clonotype showed up just a few times. The rearrangement joins TRBV29-1 to TRBJ1-2; no reliable D call. V shed 5 bases and J shed 2 bases, with 6 bases lying between them. This CDR3 spans 11 amino acids. In germline, CDR1 is SQVTM, CDR2 ANQGSEA. This CDR3 reads CSVSDNYGYTF. The CDR3 bases are TGCAGCGTTTCAGACAACTATGGCTACACCTTC.

A few counts support this clonotype. One end of the junction varies from germline; a read error may be responsible. This chain links TRBV28 with TRBJ2-1; 9 bases fit TRBD1. Germline lookup yields CDR1 MDHEN and CDR2 SYDVKM. This CDR3 has 13 amino acids. The CDR3, as DNA: TGTGCCAGCAGTTTGAGGCGGGGGACAGGGTGGATCTTC. Residues: CASSLRRGTGWIF.

This clonotype was observed many times. The CDR3 bases are TGTGCCAGCAGCCAAGGGACTTTAGGGGTGAACACTGAAGCTTTCTTT. It specifies CASSQGTLGVNTEAFF. The chain recombines TRBV11-2 with TRBJ1-1; possible D gene TRBD1, 5 bases. The CDR3 extends over 16 amino acids. Germline-derived CDR1 and CDR2 are SGHAT and FQNNGV. The germline V and J ends were trimmed by 5 bases and 0 bases, with 16 bases remaining between them.

The J gene is TRBJ2-7, the V gene TRBV21-1; the listed D gene, TRBD2, was not tested against the DNA. TRBV21-1 is a known pseudogene. The CDR3 is made up of 18 amino acids. The CDR3 sequence: CASSIPGTSGRIPYEQYF. In nucleotides, the CDR3 is TGTGCCAGCAGCATTCCCGGGACTAGCGGGAGAATCCCCTACGAGCAGTACTTC.

V usage is TRBV20-1 and J usage is TRBJ2-7; possibly TRBD2 for D (6 bases). Germline CDR1 and CDR2: DFQATT and SNEGSKA (reference sequence). V lost 3 bases to trimming and J lost 6 bases, with 15 bases between them. This CDR3 has 13 residues. The CDR3 reads CSASGSGVREQYF. CDR3 sequence (DNA): TGCAGTGCTAGCGGGAGTGGGGTACGCGAGCAGTACTTC.

This clonotype has ten or more counts. This sequence joins TRBV27 and TRBJ2-1, with D uncertain. The germline V gene has CDR1 MNHEY and CDR2 SMNVEV (reference sequence). V was shortened by 2 bases and J by 6 bases, with 8 bases between the two germline ends. The CDR3 length is 13 residues. The CDR3 loop is CASSLSLPNEQFF. CDR3 in DNA: TGTGCCAGCAGTTTAAGTCTGCCCAATGAGCAGTTCTTC.

This chain uses TRBV12-3 or TRBV12-4 with TRBJ2-5, with 14 bases fitting TRBD2. This CDR3 region has 18 residues. CDR3 region: CTCSLLGLAGENQETQYF. The CDR3 bases are TGTACCTGCAGTCTCTTGGGACTAGCGGGAGAAAACCAAGAGACCCAGTACTTC.

This clonotype was observed many times. This chain links TRBV19 with TRBJ2-3; 11 bases are shared with TRBD2. The J segment lost 5 bases and the V segment lost 5 bases, leaving 6 bases of the junction unmatched. Per the germline V gene, CDR1 is LNHDA and CDR2 is SQIVND (reference sequence). The CDR3 loop spans 15 amino acids. For the CDR3, the DNA is TGTGCCAGTAGTTTGCGGACTAGCGGGCGAGATACGCAGTATTTT. This sequence encodes CASSLRTSGRDTQYF.

The rearrangement uses TRBV28 and TRBJ1-5; D is possibly TRBD1 (5 bases). CDR1 MDHEN and CDR2 SYDVKM come from the germline V gene. The length of the CDR3 is 12 residues. V lost 8 bases to trimming and J lost 3 bases, with 8 bases between them. For the CDR3, the DNA is TGTGCCAGCGGGGGATTCAATCAGCCCCAGCATTTT. Translating gives CASGGFNQPQHF.

V usage is TRBV6-1 and J usage is TRBJ1-5; D possibly corresponds to TRBD1 (5 bases). The CDR3 spans 15 residues. Per germline, CDR1 MNHNS and CDR2 SASEGT. V was pared by 4 bases and J by 4 bases, with 14 bases between. As DNA, the CDR3 is TGTGCCAGCAGTGCTGCTAGGACACTAAATCAGCCCCAGCATTTT. This sequence encodes CASSAARTLNQPQHF.

This clonotype appeared a few times. V usage is TRBV12-5 and J usage is TRBJ1-1; 7 bases map to TRBD1. The CDR3 is 16 amino acids. Germline V CDR1 and CDR2: LGHNT, FRNRAP. V trimming: 3 bases; J trimming: 3 bases; junction bases outside the gene matches: 10. The CDR3 loop is CASGFTKGGRDTEAFF. Here the CDR3 DNA reads TGTGCTAGTGGTTTCACCAAAGGGGGCAGGGACACTGAAGCTTTCTTT.

This clonotype has a count of ten or more. V usage is TRBV5-5 and J usage is TRBJ2-7; the D call may be TRBD1 or TRBD2 (5 bases each). Germline V gene sequence: CDR1 SGHKS, CDR2 YYEKEE (reference sequence). The CDR3 has 15 amino acids. Trimming cost V 2 bases and J 1 base, with 13 bases left between them. This CDR3 reads CASSFEWGYSYEQYF. CDR3 DNA: TGTGCCAGCAGCTTCGAGTGGGGGTATTCCTACGAGCAGTACTTC.

This clonotype was recorded many times. This sequence joins TRBV20-1 and TRBJ1-5, with D possibly being TRBD1 (6 bases). Germline values: CDR1 DFQATT, CDR2 SNEGSKA (reference sequence). The CDR3 runs 17 residues. V was clipped by 3 bases and J by 0 bases, with 18 bases between them. The CDR3 region has the DNA TGCAGTGCTAGCCCTACCAGGACAGAGTATAGCAATCAGCCCCAGCATTTT. This codes for CSASPTRTEYSNQPQHF.

There are many counts of this clonotype. The chain recombines TRBV12-3 or TRBV12-4 with TRBJ1-2; D is perhaps TRBD1 (5 bases). The V end lost 4 bases, the J end lost 4 bases, and 10 bases lay between the germline ends. The CDR3 is 13 residues long. The CDR3, as DNA: TGTGCCAGCAGTTCCCCCGGGGGCTATGGCTACACCTTC. It yields the protein CASSSPGGYGYTF.

J is TRBJ2-2 and V is TRBV28, with 14 bases lining up with TRBD2. The CDR3 has 17 amino acids. Germline CDR1 and CDR2: MDHEN and SYDVKM. V gave up 8 bases and J gave up 0 bases; unmatched junction bases: 5. The CDR3 protein is CASLRLAGGPNTGELFF. As DNA, the CDR3 is TGTGCCAGCCTGCGACTAGCGGGAGGGCCGAACACCGGGGAGCTGTTTTTT.

The V gene is TRBV7-9, the J gene TRBJ2-3; 11 bases match TRBD2. Trimming removed 5 bases from V and 3 bases from J; junction bases left unmatched: 4. The germline V gene encodes CDR1 SEHNR and CDR2 FQNEAQ (reference sequence). The CDR3 loop spans 15 amino acids. The CDR3 loop is CASSRTSGRTDTQYF. DNA of the CDR3: TGTGCCAGCAGCCGAACTAGCGGGAGAACAGATACGCAGTATTTT.

The chain joins TRBV5-1 to TRBJ2-2; D gene unclear. The V end lost 5 bases, the J end lost 0 bases, and 14 bases lay between the germline ends. Germline V gene sequence: CDR1 SGHRS, CDR2 YFSETQ. This CDR3 spans 16 amino acids. In DNA, the CDR3 is TGCGCCAGCAGGGGTGGCAGGCGCACGAACACCGGGGAGCTGTTTTTT. Protein product: CASRGGRRTNTGELFF. The full variable domain, completed using reference TRBV5-1 and TRBJ2-2, is KAGVTQTPRYLIKTRGQQVTLSCSPISGHRSVSWYQQTPGQGLQFLFEYFSETQRNKGNFPGRFSGRQFSNSRSEMNVSTLELGDSALYLCASRGGRRTNTGELFFGEGSRLTVL.